This is a list of T cell receptor beta chains from one sample in a study of CD8+CD57+ T cells in acquired aplastic anemia. TCRdb reprocessed the reads with MiXCR, giving one entry per CDR3 protein. The table lists about 200,000 distinct CDR3 sequences, 40% to 60% of them singletons. The sample comprised sorted CD4+, CD8+, or CD8+CD57+ T cells (not recorded which) from PBMCs. Every receptor here comes from a human donor with aplastic anemia. CDR3s include the opening cysteine and the closing phenylalanine or tryptophan.

J gene: TRBJ2-2
V gene: TRBV19
CDR3 protein: CASSLRTGRSTGELFF

J gene: TRBJ1-3
V gene: TRBV6-1
CDR3 protein: CASIRDSSGNTIYF

J gene: TRBJ2-1
V gene: TRBV20-1
CDR3 protein: CSAITGTGGNEQFF

J gene: TRBJ2-3
V gene: TRBV25-1
CDR3 protein: CASSDWTGLTDTQYF

J gene: TRBJ1-5
V gene: TRBV5-5
CDR3 protein: CAGSPGQASNQPQHF

J gene: TRBJ1-2
V gene: TRBV6-5
CDR3 protein: CASRFGTVDSNYGYTF

J gene: TRBJ2-1
V gene: TRBV6-5
CDR3 protein: CATLAGRNEQFF

J gene: TRBJ2-1
V gene: TRBV7-9
CDR3 protein: CASSPVPYNEQFF

J gene: TRBJ1-2
V gene: TRBV11-2
CDR3 protein: CASSLVAANYGYTF

J gene: TRBJ1-1
V gene: TRBV5-4
CDR3 protein: CASSWTSGTEAFF

J gene: TRBJ2-7
V gene: TRBV2
CDR3 protein: CASSGIGQDRSYEQYF

J gene: TRBJ1-6
V gene: TRBV25-1
CDR3 protein: CASSLSTGNSPLHF

J gene: TRBJ2-7
V gene: TRBV2
CDR3 protein: CATFGLAGGPPYF

J gene: TRBJ1-5
V gene: TRBV6-1
CDR3 protein: CASRDREAFGQPQHF

J gene: TRBJ2-7
V gene: TRBV11-2
CDR3 protein: CASRKSPYEQYF

J gene: TRBJ1-6
V gene: TRBV2
CDR3 protein: CASSALQYNSPLHF

J gene: TRBJ1-2
V gene: TRBV20-1
CDR3 protein: CSASTSGGTANGYTF

J gene: TRBJ2-3
V gene: TRBV5-1
CDR3 protein: CASKRRLAGVADTQYF

J gene: TRBJ1-3
V gene: TRBV15
CDR3 protein: CATSRDFIAGNTIYF

J gene: TRBJ2-3
V gene: TRBV7-9
CDR3 protein: CASSFGVSTDTQYF

J gene: TRBJ2-3
V gene: TRBV7-9
CDR3 protein: CASSLALAGITDTQYF

J gene: TRBJ1-1
V gene: TRBV20-1
CDR3 protein: CSAPGTVNTEAFF

J gene: TRBJ2-1
V gene: TRBV10-3
CDR3 protein: CAISGSPGGGRYNEQFF

J gene: TRBJ2-7
V gene: TRBV2
CDR3 protein: CASSEFPASYEQYF

J gene: TRBJ2-7
V gene: TRBV15
CDR3 protein: CATSRDYGDSYEQYF

J gene: TRBJ2-5
V gene: TRBV9
CDR3 protein: CASSVAAGGVQETQYF

J gene: TRBJ2-7
V gene: TRBV15
CDR3 protein: CATSSDAFTYEQYF

J gene: TRBJ2-3
V gene: TRBV5-1
CDR3 protein: CASSLRASDADTQYF